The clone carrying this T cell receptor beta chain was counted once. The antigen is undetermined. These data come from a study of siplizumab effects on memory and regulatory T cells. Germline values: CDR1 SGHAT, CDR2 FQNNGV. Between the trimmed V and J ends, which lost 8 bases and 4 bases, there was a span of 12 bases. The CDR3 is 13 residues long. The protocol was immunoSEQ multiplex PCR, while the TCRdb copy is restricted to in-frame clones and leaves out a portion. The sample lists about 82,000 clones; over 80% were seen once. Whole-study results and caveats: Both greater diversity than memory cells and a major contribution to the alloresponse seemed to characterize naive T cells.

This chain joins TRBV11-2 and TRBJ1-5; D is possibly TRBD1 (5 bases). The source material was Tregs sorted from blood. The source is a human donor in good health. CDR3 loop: CASCGGGNQPQHF. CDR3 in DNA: TGTGCCAGCTGTGGGGGGGGGAATCAGCCCCAGCATTTT.